This entry lists 21 T cell receptor beta chains sequenced from one sample in a study of shared clonotypes between healthy human individuals. Sequencing was performed with immunoSEQ multiplex PCR; in TCRdb, only in-frame clones are kept and a portion is missing. This sample carries some 2 million clones, about 95% of them seen once, and the ten largest clones take 1% to 1.3%. Naive CD8 cells lacked CD45RO, underwent positive selection for CCR7 and left out terminally differentiated effector memory CD45RA+ cells. Material: naive CD8+ T cells sorted from blood. The receptor source for this set is a man between 18 and 29 years old in good health.

This chain uses TRBV27 with TRBJ2-7; the D gene is possibly TRBD2 (6 bases). Looked up from germline, CDR1 is MNHEY and CDR2 is SMNVEV (reference sequence). The V gene lost 2 bases and the J gene lost 9 bases, with 20 bases spanning the gap. The CDR3 consists of 15 residues. The CDR3, as DNA: TGTGCCAGCAGTTTAAATCTAGCGACCGCGTTGGGGCAGTACTTC. It codes for CASSLNLATALGQYF.

V usage is TRBV19 and J usage is TRBJ1-5; no firm D call. The CDR3 has 15 amino acids. Germline CDR1 LNHDA, CDR2 SQIVND (reference sequence). Deletions cut 2 bases from V and 3 bases from J, with 11 bases between. The CDR3 coding sequence is TGTGCCAGTAGTATATTAGGCCTAAACAATCAGCCCCAGCATTTT. Its translation is CASSILGLNNQPQHF.

The rearrangement joins TRBV4-1 to TRBJ2-3; 9 bases map to TRBD2. The CDR3 spans 16 residues. V lost 3 bases and J lost 2; bases outside the gene matches: 6. CDR1 MGHRA and CDR2 YSYEKL come from the germline V gene. The CDR3 DNA sequence: TGCGCCAGCAGCCAGGTAGCGGGGGTGACCACAGATACGCAGTATTTT. Translating it yields CASSQVAGVTTDTQYF.

The chain combines TRBV27 with TRBJ2-1; a possible D gene is TRBD2 (6 bases). The germline CDR1 and CDR2 sequences are MNHEY and SMNVEV (reference sequence). The CDR3 consists of 11 residues. Trimming shortened V by 6 bases and J by 8 bases, and 8 bases separated the two germline ends. CDR3 sequence: CASSPGDEQFF. The CDR3 nucleotides are TGTGCCAGCAGCCCGGGGGATGAGCAGTTCTTC.

The rearrangement uses TRBV18 and TRBJ2-1; 7 bases match TRBD2. V was pared by 5 bases and J by 10 bases, with 14 bases of the junction left unmatched. Germline V lookup: CDR1 KGHSH, CDR2 LQKENI. This CDR3 region has 15 residues. CDR3 sequence (DNA): TGTGCCAGCTCATCTCTAGCGGCCCACCAAGGAGAGCAGTTCTTC. Protein: CASSSLAAHQGEQFF. The full variable domain, rest sourced from reference TRBV18 and TRBJ2-1, is NAGVMQNPRHLVRRRGQEARLRCSPMKGHSHVYWYRQLPEEGLKFMVYLQKENIIDESGMPKERFSAEFPKEGPSILRIQQVVRGDSAAYFCASSSLAAHQGEQFFGPGTRLTVL.

The V call is TRBV6-5, the J call TRBJ2-1, with unresolved D. The CDR3 covers 13 residues. Germline V gives CDR1 MNHEY, CDR2 SVGAGI. The V end was cut by 3 bases, the J end by 5 bases, with 8 bases between. In nucleotides, the CDR3 is TGTGCCAGCAGTTATGGGGAAAACAATGAGCAGTTCTTC. Protein sequence: CASSYGENNEQFF.

CDR3 protein: CASLDLGEQYF. The DNA for the CDR3 is TGTGCCAGCCTGGACCTGGGGGAGCAGTACTTC. The V gene is TRBV6-1, the J gene TRBJ2-7; D remains ambiguous. The CDR3 contains 11 residues. The V gene lost 8 bases and the J gene lost 7 bases, with 12 bases spanning the gap. The germline gives CDR1 MNHNS, CDR2 SASEGT.

V is TRBV6-5 and J is TRBJ1-5; TRBD1 matches at 10 bases. V trimming: 6 bases; J trimming: 7 bases; junction bases outside the gene matches: 9. The CDR3 loop spans 15 amino acids. Germline assignment: CDR1 MNHEY and CDR2 SVGAGI. The DNA for the CDR3 is TGTGCCAGCAGCCCCTCGACAGGGGGCGGACAGCCCCAGCATTTT. Protein: CASSPSTGGGQPQHF.

The chain combines TRBV2 with TRBJ2-7; unclear D gene. There are 12 residues in the CDR3. Deletions cut 7 bases from V and 2 bases from J, with 9 bases between. Germline CDR1 and CDR2: SNHLY and FYNNEI. This CDR3 reads CASIGAAYEQYF. The CDR3 DNA is TGTGCCAGCATTGGCGCGGCCTACGAGCAGTACTTC.

The chain joins TRBV27 to TRBJ2-1, with 11 bases matching TRBD2. After removal of 3 bases from V and 1 base from J, the junction contained 11 bases not matched to a gene. The germline gives CDR1 MNHEY, CDR2 SMNVEV (reference sequence). The CDR3 loop spans 19 amino acids. The CDR3 bases are TGTGCCAGCAGTTTGTTGAGCCTAGCGGGGGGATCGTCCTACAATGAGCAGTTCTTC. This sequence encodes CASSLLSLAGGSSYNEQFF.

This chain links TRBV5-1 with TRBJ2-7, with a weak D call TRBD1 (6 bases). Germline-derived CDR1 and CDR2 are SGHRS and YFSETQ. V lost 4 bases and J lost 2, with 16 bases in between. The CDR3 extends over 15 amino acids. The chain's CDR3 is CASSDEDRNTYEQYF. The CDR3 nucleotides are TGCGCCAGCAGCGATGAAGACAGGAATACCTACGAGCAGTACTTC.

This clone appeared a single time. The identical CDR3 is also encoded by other nucleotide sequences in the sample. The chain uses TRBV13 and TRBJ2-6; D call uncertain. V was trimmed by 3 bases and J by 0 bases, leaving 6 bases between them. The CDR3 contains 15 residues. CDR1 is PRHDT, CDR2 FYEKMQ, per germline (reference sequence). CDR3 amino acids: CASSLGGSGANVLTF. DNA of the CDR3: TGTGCCAGCAGCTTGGGCGGCTCTGGGGCCAACGTCCTGACTTTC.

This clone was recorded once. The chain links TRBV5-6 to TRBJ2-2; 10 nucleotides align to TRBD1. CDR1 SGHDT and CDR2 YYEEEE come from the germline V gene. This CDR3 has 15 amino acids. Trimming removed 5 bases from V and 3 bases from J; junction bases left unmatched: 4. CDR3 nucleotides: TGTGCCAGCAGTTACGGGACAGGGGACACCGGGGAGCTGTTTTTT. Translating gives CASSYGTGDTGELFF. Based on the CDR3 plus reference TRBV5-6 and TRBJ2-2, the full variable domain is DAGVTQSPTHLIKTRGQQVTLRCSPKSGHDTVSWYQQALGQGPQFIFQYYEEEERQRGNFPDRFSGHQFPNYSSELNVNALLLGDSALYLCASSYGTGDTGELFFGEGSRLTVL.

CDR3 sequence reads: CASSPYGPTREQYF. For the CDR3, the DNA is TGTGCCAGCAGCCCCTACGGACCTACGAGGGAGCAGTACTTC. The chain recombines TRBV7-9 with TRBJ2-7; D uncertain. This CDR3 is built from 14 residues. Germline loops: CDR1 SEHNR, CDR2 FQNEAQ (reference sequence). The V end lost 5 bases, the J end lost 7 bases, and 18 bases lay between the germline ends.

CDR3 loop: CATSREGLAGAYNEQFF. Written as DNA, the CDR3 is TGTGCCACCAGCAGGGAAGGACTAGCGGGAGCCTACAATGAGCAGTTCTTC. The rearrangement joins TRBV15 to TRBJ2-1; 13 nucleotides agree with TRBD2. CDR3 length equals 17 residues. Germline V gives CDR1 LNHNV, CDR2 YYDKDF (reference sequence). The V segment lost 3 bases and the J segment 2 bases; nucleotides outside the gene matches: 4.

The rearrangement joins TRBV7-9 to TRBJ2-7; perhaps TRBD2 as D (6 bases). Per germline, CDR1 SEHNR and CDR2 FQNEAQ (reference sequence). V was trimmed by 1 base and J by 5 bases, leaving 15 bases between them. CDR3 length equals 15 residues. The CDR3 coding sequence is TGTGCCAGCAGCTTAGGACTAGGAGTGTCCAACGAGCAGTACTTC. Its translation: CASSLGLGVSNEQYF.

The chain links TRBV29-1 to TRBJ1-1, with 9 bases matching TRBD1. CDR3 length equals 12 residues. Trimming removed 5 bases from V and 8 bases from J; junction bases left unmatched: 6. Germline CDR1 SQVTM, CDR2 ANQGSEA. The CDR3 sequence: CSVPGGQGEAFF. The CDR3 DNA reads TGCAGCGTTCCCGGGGGACAGGGAGAAGCTTTCTTT.

The CDR3 is CASSPPGTGWTEAFF. As DNA, the CDR3 is TGTGCCAGCAGTCCGCCGGGAACAGGGTGGACTGAAGCTTTCTTT. The chain carries TRBV28 and TRBJ1-1, with D possibly TRBD1 on 6 matching bases. The germline V gene encodes CDR1 MDHEN and CDR2 SYDVKM. The CDR3 contains 15 residues. The ends were cut back, 5 bases at V and 5 bases at J, with 18 bases in the middle.

This chain connects TRBV27 to TRBJ2-5; D is possibly TRBD1 (6 bases). The ends were cut back, 0 bases at V and 7 bases at J, with 12 bases in the middle. Germline CDR1 is MNHEY and CDR2 is SMNVEV (reference sequence). This CDR3 region has 14 residues. CDR3 nucleotides: TGTGCCAGCAGTTTATCCGGGACACCGGGGACCCAGTACTTC. This gives the protein CASSLSGTPGTQYF.

The CDR3 is CASSPAPGPRDNEQFF. The CDR3 DNA follows: TGTGCCAGCAGTCCCGCCCCGGGTCCCCGGGACAATGAGCAGTTCTTC. The V gene is TRBV27, the J gene TRBJ2-1, with D unresolved. Germline CDR1 MNHEY, CDR2 SMNVEV (reference sequence). The CDR3 contains 16 residues. The V and J ends lost 5 bases and 5 bases respectively, with 19 bases between them.

Turning to this clone: This specimen includes other DNA sequences encoding the same CDR3. This chain uses TRBV5-1 with TRBJ2-7; D is unclear. CDR1 SGHRS and CDR2 YFSETQ come from the germline V gene. V lost 0 bases and J lost 4, with 5 bases in between. CDR3 length: 12 residues. CDR3 in amino acids: CASSLVSYEQYF. DNA for the CDR3: TGCGCCAGCAGCTTGGTAAGTTACGAGCAGTACTTC.